The 19 T cell receptor beta chains reported below all come from one sample, sequenced in a study of vaccination effects on CD4 cells after COVID-19. These TCRs are of unknown antigen specificity. The protocol was immunoSEQ multiplex PCR, while the TCRdb copy is restricted to in-frame clones and leaves out a portion. Counted here are approximately 25,000 clones, 69% occurring once; the ten biggest clones make up about 8%. Sequencing followed a ViraFEST assay step that expanded antigen-specific CD4+ T cells with viral peptide pools. The authors isolated CD4+ T cells after around 11 days of culture. Each person got two doses of an mRNA SARS-CoV-2 vaccine, BNT162b2 or mRNA-1273. This sample comprised CD4+ T cells from PBMCs cultured with SARS-CoV-2 spike peptides, obtained after COVID-19 vaccination. All receptors derive from a human donor who received a COVID-19 vaccine.

This sequence joins TRBV5-5 and TRBJ1-1, with D unclear. V lost 4 bases and J lost 0, with 7 bases in between. Germline V gene lookup returns CDR1 SGHKS and CDR2 YYEKEE (reference sequence). The CDR3 spans 13 residues. CDR3 loop: CASSRTVNTEAFF. The CDR3 DNA is TGTGCCAGCAGCCGTACAGTGAACACTGAAGCTTTCTTT.

V gene TRBV14 combines with J gene TRBJ2-7; D remains ambiguous. This CDR3 is 16 amino acids long. The V and J ends lost 0 bases and 6 bases respectively, with 18 bases between them. CDR1 and CDR2 from the germline V gene are SGHDN and FVKESK. CDR3 nucleotide sequence: TGTGCCAGCAGCCAAGAGGGTTTATGGGCCCCCGGCGAGCAGTACTTC. It translates to CASSQEGLWAPGEQYF.

This clone came up once. This chain connects TRBV11-2 to TRBJ1-1; TRBD1 might be the D (6 bases). Trimming pared 1 base from V and 0 bases from J, leaving 6 bases between. The germline V gene encodes CDR1 SGHAT and CDR2 FQNNGV. The CDR3 length is 14 residues. CDR3 amino acids: CASSLGTVNTEAFF. Here the CDR3 DNA reads TGTGCCAGCAGCTTAGGGACAGTGAACACTGAAGCTTTCTTT. The full variable domain, with the rest looked up from reference TRBV11-2 and TRBJ1-1, is EAGVAQSPRYKIIEKRQSVAFWCNPISGHATLYWYQQILGQGPKLLIQFQNNGVVDDSQLPKDRFSAERLKGVDSTLKIQPAKLEDSAVYLCASSLGTVNTEAFFGQGTRLTVV.

The V call is TRBV7-2, the J call TRBJ2-3; a weak D match, TRBD2 (6 bases). The V end was cut by 5 bases, the J end by 5 bases, with 14 bases between. The CDR3 loop spans 14 amino acids. Looked up from germline, CDR1 is SGHTA and CDR2 is FQGNSA. Here the CDR3 reads CASSAGFGGDTQYF. The CDR3 region has the DNA TGTGCCAGCAGCGCGGGATTTGGTGGAGATACGCAGTATTTT.

This chain connects TRBV29-1 to TRBJ2-7; TRBD1 might be the D (5 bases). The germline V gene has CDR1 SQVTM and CDR2 ANQGSEA. The CDR3 totals 12 residues. Trimming shortened V by 5 bases and J by 6 bases, and 14 bases separated the two germline ends. The CDR3 coding sequence is TGCAGCGTTTATCTTAGGGGCGGCGAGCAGTACTTC. The encoded protein is CSVYLRGGEQYF.

This CDR3 is CASSPRRGHGYTF. In DNA, the CDR3 is TGTGCCAGCAGTCCGAGGAGGGGGCACGGCTACACCTTC. J is TRBJ1-2 and V is TRBV28; 7 bases agree with TRBD1. The CDR3 extends over 13 amino acids. The J segment lost 8 bases and the V segment lost 5 bases, leaving 8 bases of the junction unmatched. Germline CDR1 and CDR2: MDHEN and SYDVKM.

V and J are TRBV11-2 and TRBJ2-1; 14 bases fit TRBD2. V was clipped by 5 bases and J by 0 bases; unmatched bases: 6. CDR3 length: 18 amino acids. Germline values: CDR1 SGHAT, CDR2 FQNNGV. CDR3 in amino acids: CASSNGLAGGSSYNEQFF. The CDR3 nucleotides read TGTGCCAGCAGCAACGGACTAGCGGGAGGAAGCTCCTACAATGAGCAGTTCTTC. Drawing the rest from reference TRBV11-2 and TRBJ2-1, the complete variable domain is EAGVAQSPRYKIIEKRQSVAFWCNPISGHATLYWYQQILGQGPKLLIQFQNNGVVDDSQLPKDRFSAERLKGVDSTLKIQPAKLEDSAVYLCASSNGLAGGSSYNEQFFGPGTRLTVL.

The V call is TRBV12-5, the J call TRBJ2-2; a possible D gene is TRBD2 (6 bases). The CDR3 is 17 residues long. Trimming stripped 0 bases from V and 4 bases from J, with 15 bases between. Germline lookup yields CDR1 LGHNT and CDR2 FRNRAP. CDR3 region: CASGLVESWEATGELFF. The CDR3 DNA is TGTGCTAGTGGTTTGGTAGAGTCCTGGGAGGCCACCGGGGAGCTGTTTTTT. Supplemented by reference TRBV12-5 and TRBJ2-2, the full variable domain reads DARVTQTPRHKVTEMGQEVTMRCQPILGHNTVFWYRQTMMQGLELLAYFRNRAPLDDSGMPKDRFSAEMPDATLATLKIQPSEPRDSAVYFCASGLVESWEATGELFFGEGSRLTVL.

The chain couples TRBV19 to TRBJ2-7; 7 bases are shared with TRBD2. Germline CDR1 reads LNHDA; CDR2 reads SQIVND (reference sequence). V dropped 0 bases and J dropped 9; count of bases not matched to a gene: 17. The CDR3 is made up of 17 amino acids. The CDR3 sequence: CASSIDLLAGEVFGQYF. The CDR3 DNA follows: TGTGCCAGTAGTATAGATCTGCTTGCGGGAGAGGTTTTCGGGCAGTACTTC.

The rearrangement links TRBV5-5 to TRBJ2-5; D remains ambiguous. Trimming pared 0 bases from V and 5 bases from J, leaving 2 bases between. This CDR3 is 11 amino acids long. Germline-derived CDR1 and CDR2 are SGHKS and YYEKEE (reference sequence). The CDR3 reads CASSLEETQYF. CDR3 coding DNA: TGTGCCAGCAGCTTGGAGGAGACCCAGTACTTC.

The V and J genes are TRBV3-1 (or the pseudogene TRBV3-2) and TRBJ2-3; unclear D gene. V gave up 4 bases and J gave up 6 bases, with 14 bases separating them. Germline CDR1 reads LGHDT; CDR2 reads YNNKEL (reference sequence). The CDR3 runs 14 residues. The CDR3 sequence: CASSPTGLGDTQYF. Here the CDR3 DNA reads TGTGCCAGCAGCCCCACGGGTCTCGGCGATACGCAGTATTTT.

This clone has only a few counts. The chain joins TRBV19 to TRBJ1-3; the D is unclear. Germline CDR1 reads LNHDA; CDR2 reads SQIVND (reference sequence). The CDR3 contains 13 residues. V gave up 5 bases and J gave up 0 bases, with 5 bases separating them. The CDR3 DNA reads TGTGCCAGTAGTGGCTTCTCTGGAAACACCATATATTTT. This encodes CASSGFSGNTIYF.

This clone has only a few counts. The V call is TRBV14, the J call TRBJ1-2; 9 nucleotides line up with TRBD1. CDR1 is SGHDN and CDR2 is FVKESK in the germline V gene. The CDR3 totals 13 residues. V was clipped by 6 bases and J by 8 bases; unmatched bases: 7. The CDR3 spells CASSHWTGEGYTF. CDR3 bases: TGTGCCAGCAGTCATTGGACAGGGGAAGGCTACACCTTC.

This chain connects TRBV18 to TRBJ1-4; no clear D gene. CDR1 and CDR2 from the germline V gene are KGHSH and LQKENI. The germline V and J ends were trimmed by 5 bases and 8 bases, with 12 bases remaining between them. The CDR3 has 13 residues. The chain's CDR3 is CASSSLPSEKLFF. In DNA, the CDR3 is TGTGCCAGCTCATCCCTCCCTTCAGAAAAACTGTTTTTT.

The chain uses TRBV5-6 and TRBJ2-7, with 7 positions matching TRBD2. From germline, CDR1 is SGHDT and CDR2 YYEEEE. The CDR3 covers 16 residues. The V segment lost 3 bases and the J segment 9 bases; nucleotides outside the gene matches: 18. The CDR3 is CASSYWRDYGLKGQYF. DNA of the CDR3: TGTGCCAGCAGCTATTGGAGGGACTACGGACTAAAGGGGCAGTACTTC.

The chain recombines TRBV2 with TRBJ2-3, with TRBD1 matching 7 bases. CDR1 is SNHLY and CDR2 is FYNNEI in the germline V gene. Germline trimming cut 4 bases from V and 2 bases from J; bases unmatched to any gene: 6. The CDR3 runs 15 residues. CDR3 DNA sequence: TGTGCCAGCAGTGGACGACAGGGAAACACAGATACGCAGTATTTT. As protein: CASSGRQGNTDTQYF.

The CDR3 is CARKQTGSNQPQHF. The CDR3 nucleotides read TGTGCCAGGAAACAGACAGGTAGCAATCAGCCCCAGCATTTT. The chain joins TRBV7-9 to TRBJ1-5, with a possible D match to TRBD1 (6 bases). CDR1 SEHNR and CDR2 FQNEAQ come from the germline V gene (reference sequence). The CDR3 has 14 residues. Trimming removed 9 bases from V and 0 bases from J, with 12 bases in between.

This chain uses TRBV25-1 with TRBJ1-6; D is ambiguous. Per the germline V gene, CDR1 is MGHDK and CDR2 is SYGVNS. V lost 2 bases, J lost 9 bases, and 8 bases lay in between. The CDR3 length is 13 residues. CDR3 region: CASSEGDRSPLHF. CDR3 DNA sequence: TGTGCCAGCAGTGAAGGGGATCGTTCACCCCTCCACTTT.

The chain is built from TRBV2 and TRBJ1-6, with D tentatively TRBD1 (6 bases). V was shortened by 8 bases and J by 7 bases, with 15 bases between the two germline ends. The CDR3 sequence is 14 residues long. Germline V gene data show CDR1 as SNHLY and CDR2 as FYNNEI. The chain's CDR3 is CASALRGGNSPLHF. DNA for the CDR3: TGTGCCAGCGCCCTCAGGGGTGGGAATTCACCCCTCCACTTT.